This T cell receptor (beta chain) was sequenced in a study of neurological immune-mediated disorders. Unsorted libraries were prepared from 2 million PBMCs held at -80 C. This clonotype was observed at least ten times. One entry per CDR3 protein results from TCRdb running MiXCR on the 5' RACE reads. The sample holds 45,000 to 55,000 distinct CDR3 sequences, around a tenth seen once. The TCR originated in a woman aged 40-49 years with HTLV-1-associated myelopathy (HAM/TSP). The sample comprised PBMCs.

The DNA of the CDR3 is TGCGCCAGCAGCCTAGGGGGCACAAATGAGCAGTTCTTC. It encodes CASSLGGTNEQFF. This rearrangement joins TRBV5-1 to TRBJ2-1, with TRBD1 matching over 7 bases. The CDR3 is 13 residues long. The J segment lost 7 bases and the V segment lost 4 bases, leaving 5 bases of the junction unmatched. Germline loops: CDR1 SGHRS, CDR2 YFSETQ.